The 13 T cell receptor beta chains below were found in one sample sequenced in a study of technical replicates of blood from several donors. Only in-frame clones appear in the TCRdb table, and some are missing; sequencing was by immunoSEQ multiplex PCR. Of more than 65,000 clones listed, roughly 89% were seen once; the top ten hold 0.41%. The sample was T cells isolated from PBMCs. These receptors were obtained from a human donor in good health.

The CDR3 loop is CASRGPRGQEGYTF. CDR3 coding DNA: TGTGCCAGCAGAGGTCCAAGGGGGCAGGAAGGCTACACCTTC. V gene TRBV7-9 combines with J gene TRBJ1-2; TRBD1 aligns across 7 bases. Germline V gene data show CDR1 as SEHNR and CDR2 as FQNEAQ (reference sequence). The junction had 12 bases not matched to a gene; V was cut back by 6 bases and J by 8 bases. The CDR3 extends over 14 amino acids.

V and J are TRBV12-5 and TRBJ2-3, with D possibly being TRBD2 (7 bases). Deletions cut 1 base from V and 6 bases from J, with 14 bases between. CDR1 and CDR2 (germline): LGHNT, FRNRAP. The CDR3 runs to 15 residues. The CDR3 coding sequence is TGTGCTAGTGGTTTGGGCGGGGGCCCTCGGGATACGCAGTATTTT. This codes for CASGLGGGPRDTQYF.

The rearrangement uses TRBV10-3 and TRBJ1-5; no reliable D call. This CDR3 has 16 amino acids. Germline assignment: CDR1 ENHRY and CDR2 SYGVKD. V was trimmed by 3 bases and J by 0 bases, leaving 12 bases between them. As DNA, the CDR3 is TGTGCCATCAGTGAAACAGAATCTTATAGCAATCAGCCCCAGCATTTT. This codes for CAISETESYSNQPQHF.

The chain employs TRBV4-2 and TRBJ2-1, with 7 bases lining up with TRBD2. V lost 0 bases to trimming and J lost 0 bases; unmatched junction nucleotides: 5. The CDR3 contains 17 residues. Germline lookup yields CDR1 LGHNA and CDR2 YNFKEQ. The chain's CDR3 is CASSQDLGGSSYNEQFF. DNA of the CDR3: TGTGCCAGCAGCCAAGACCTTGGCGGGAGCTCCTACAATGAGCAGTTCTTC.

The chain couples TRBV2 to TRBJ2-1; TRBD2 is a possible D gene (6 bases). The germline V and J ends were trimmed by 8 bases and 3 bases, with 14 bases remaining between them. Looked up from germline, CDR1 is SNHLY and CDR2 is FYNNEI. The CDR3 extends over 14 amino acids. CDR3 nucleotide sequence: TGTGCCAGCCTTACTAGCCCTAACTACAATGAGCAGTTCTTC. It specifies CASLTSPNYNEQFF.

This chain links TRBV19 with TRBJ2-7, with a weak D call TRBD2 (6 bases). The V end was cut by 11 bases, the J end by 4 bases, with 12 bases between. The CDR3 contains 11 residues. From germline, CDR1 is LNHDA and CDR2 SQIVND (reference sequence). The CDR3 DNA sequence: TGTGCCCGGCGGGGCACATACGAGCAGTACTTC. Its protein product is CARRGTYEQYF. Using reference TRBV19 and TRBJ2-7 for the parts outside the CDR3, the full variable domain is DGGITQSPKYLFRKEGQNVTLSCEQNLNHDAMYWYRQDPGQGLRLIYYSQIVNDFQKGDIAEGYSVSREKKESFPLTVTSAQKNPTAFYLCARRGTYEQYFGPGTRLTVT.

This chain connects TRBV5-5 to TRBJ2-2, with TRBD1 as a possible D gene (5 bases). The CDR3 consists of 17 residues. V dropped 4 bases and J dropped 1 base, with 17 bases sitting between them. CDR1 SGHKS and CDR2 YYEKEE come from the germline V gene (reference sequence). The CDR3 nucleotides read TGTGCCAGCAGCGTCATAGGGGCAGCCGAGAACACCGGGGAGCTGTTTTTT. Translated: CASSVIGAAENTGELFF.

Written as DNA, the CDR3 is TGTGCCTGGAGTGTACAAACTAGTCAGTTCTTC. Amino acid sequence: CAWSVQTSQFF. The V and J genes are TRBV30 and TRBJ2-1, with D possibly TRBD2 on 5 matching bases. The germline CDR1 and CDR2 sequences are GTSNPN and SVGIG (reference sequence). Trimming removed 0 bases from V and 13 bases from J, with 10 bases in between. This CDR3 has 11 residues.

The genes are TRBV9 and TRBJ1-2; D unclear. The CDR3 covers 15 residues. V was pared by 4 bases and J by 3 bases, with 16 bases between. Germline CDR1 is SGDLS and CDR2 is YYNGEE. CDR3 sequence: CASSPYPGWDYGYTF. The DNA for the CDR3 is TGTGCCAGCAGCCCTTACCCGGGGTGGGACTATGGCTACACCTTC.

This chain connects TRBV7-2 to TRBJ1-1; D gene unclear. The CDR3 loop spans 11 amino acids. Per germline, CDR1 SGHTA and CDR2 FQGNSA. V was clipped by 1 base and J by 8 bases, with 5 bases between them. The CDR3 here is CASSLGQEAFF. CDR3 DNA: TGTGCCAGCAGCTTAGGGCAGGAAGCTTTCTTT.

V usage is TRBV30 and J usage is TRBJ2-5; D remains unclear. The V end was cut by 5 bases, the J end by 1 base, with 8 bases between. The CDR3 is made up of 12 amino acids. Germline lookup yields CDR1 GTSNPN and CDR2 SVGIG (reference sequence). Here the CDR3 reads CAWGQAQETQYF. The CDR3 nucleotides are TGTGCCTGGGGCCAGGCCCAAGAGACCCAGTACTTC. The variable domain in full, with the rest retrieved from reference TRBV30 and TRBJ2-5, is SQTIHQWPATLVQPVGSPLSLECTVEGTSNPNLYWYRQAAGRGLQLLFYSVGIGQISSEVPQNLSASRPQDRQFILSSKKLLLSDSGFYLCAWGQAQETQYFGPGTRLLVL.

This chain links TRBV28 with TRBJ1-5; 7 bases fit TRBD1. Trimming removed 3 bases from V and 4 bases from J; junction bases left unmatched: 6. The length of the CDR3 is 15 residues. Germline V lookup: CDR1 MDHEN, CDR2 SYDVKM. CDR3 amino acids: CASSFTGTDNQPQHF. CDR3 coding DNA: TGTGCCAGCAGTTTCACCGGGACAGATAATCAGCCCCAGCATTTT.

CDR3 region: CASSQILSGRGAYEQYF. CDR3 nucleotide sequence: TGTGCCAGCTCACAAATTCTAAGCGGGAGAGGGGCTTACGAGCAGTACTTC. V usage is TRBV18 and J usage is TRBJ2-7, with 8 bases that match TRBD2. The CDR3 has 17 amino acids. J was trimmed by 4 bases and V by 4 bases; bases with no gene match: 15. CDR1 is KGHSH, CDR2 LQKENI, per germline. Full variable domain (outside the CDR3, taken from reference TRBV18 and TRBJ2-7): NAGVMQNPRHLVRRRGQEARLRCSPMKGHSHVYWYRQLPEEGLKFMVYLQKENIIDESGMPKERFSAEFPKEGPSILRIQQVVRGDSAAYFCASSQILSGRGAYEQYFGPGTRLTVT.